This TCR beta chain was retrieved from a study of cytotoxic CD8 clonotypes in ibrutinib-treated CLL. The germline gives CDR1 SGDLS, CDR2 YYNGEE. V lost 0 bases, J lost 4 bases, and 9 bases stayed unmatched. The CDR3 length is 16 residues. The method was immunoSEQ multiplex PCR; TCRdb's version includes in-frame clones alone and lacks a portion of them. This sample yields approximately 340,000 clones, of which 67% are seen a single time; about 6.7% belongs to the top ten. This material consisted of PBMCs, taken after 36 months of ibrutinib treatment. This chain links TRBV9 with TRBJ1-1; TRBD1 matches 7 bases. This TCR derives from a human donor with chronic lymphocytic leukemia. CDR3 in amino acids: CASSVAPQGVGTEAFF. As DNA, the CDR3 is TGTGCCAGCAGCGTAGCCCCCCAGGGGGTTGGCACTGAAGCTTTCTTT.